These 27 T cell receptor beta chains originate from one sample sequenced in a study of T cell responses to AZD1222 COVID-19 vaccine. TCRdb's table, derived via immunoSEQ multiplex PCR, lists solely in-frame clones and lacks some. The sample yields 100,000 to 150,000 clones, approximately 87% seen once. Sequenced here: peripheral blood, sampled on day 0 of AZD1222 vaccination. The source of these receptors is an adult in good health.

The chain couples TRBV1 to TRBJ2-7; TRBD2 is taken as the D call from the table, unchecked against the DNA. TRBV1 is listed as a pseudogene. The CDR3 totals 14 residues. CDR3 loop: CTSGCGRPPDEQYF. As DNA, the CDR3 is TGCACCAGCGGGTGCGGGAGGCCTCCTGACGAGCAGTACTTC.

The table lists this clone with a count of one. The rearrangement uses TRBV14 and TRBJ2-1; 7 bases line up with TRBD2. J gave up 4 bases and V 2 bases, and 11 bases lay outside the gene matches. In germline, CDR1 is SGHDN, CDR2 FVKESK. The CDR3 is made up of 17 amino acids. In DNA form, the CDR3 reads TGTGCCAGCAGCCAAAAGGCCTCTAGCGGAGGGTACAATGAGCAGTTCTTC. Its protein product is CASSQKASSGGYNEQFF.

The chain combines TRBV28 with TRBJ1-3; 7 positions match TRBD1. Germline-derived CDR1 and CDR2 are MDHEN and SYDVKM. The CDR3 covers 14 residues. J gave up 4 bases and V 7 bases, and 7 bases lay outside the gene matches. DNA of the CDR3: TGTGCCAGCACCCGCGACAGGGCCGGAAACACCATATATTTT. Its translation is CASTRDRAGNTIYF. Complete variable domain (other parts from reference TRBV28 and TRBJ1-3): DVKVTQSSRYLVKRTGEKVFLECVQDMDHENMFWYRQDPGLGLRLIYFSYDVKMKEKGDIPEGYSVSREKKERFSLILESASTNQTSMYLCASTRDRAGNTIYFGEGSWLTVV.

This clone was counted a single time. This sequence joins TRBV11-1 and TRBJ2-7; the D gene is possibly TRBD2 (6 bases). The CDR3 runs to 14 residues. The ends were cut back, 5 bases at V and 0 bases at J, with 11 bases in the middle. Germline values: CDR1 SGHAT, CDR2 FQDESV (reference sequence). The CDR3 sequence: CASSHRDFSYEQYF. The CDR3, as DNA: TGTGCCAGCAGCCATAGGGACTTCTCCTACGAGCAGTACTTC.

V and J are TRBV7-6 and TRBJ2-7, with D maybe TRBD1 (5 bases). The length of the CDR3 is 15 residues. Trimming pared 3 bases from V and 3 bases from J, leaving 15 bases between. Per germline, CDR1 SGHVS and CDR2 FNYEAQ. CDR3 in DNA: TGTGCCAGCAGCTTGCCCGGGCCCCAGGGCTACGAGCAGTACTTC. The encoded protein is CASSLPGPQGYEQYF.

The chain is built from TRBV7-9 and TRBJ2-7; tentatively, D is TRBD1 (6 bases). The germline gives CDR1 SEHNR, CDR2 FQNEAQ (reference sequence). The V gene lost 2 bases and the J gene lost 5 bases, with 13 bases spanning the gap. The CDR3 has 14 residues. The CDR3 sequence: CASSLRDNINEQYF. The CDR3 DNA reads TGTGCCAGCAGCTTAAGGGACAACATAAACGAGCAGTACTTC.

The V call is TRBV12-3 or TRBV12-4, the J call TRBJ2-2; 7 bases map to TRBD1. J lost 2 bases, V lost 10 bases, and 4 bases had no gene match. The CDR3 has 13 amino acids. The CDR3 DNA reads TGTGCCACTGACAGGGCTAACACCGGGGAGCTGTTTTTT. Protein sequence: CATDRANTGELFF.

The chain has TRBV30 and TRBJ2-2; no clear D gene. The germline V gene encodes CDR1 GTSNPN and CDR2 SVGIG (reference sequence). There are 15 residues in the CDR3. V lost 4 bases and J 5 bases, leaving 17 bases between the germline ends. The CDR3: CAWKLDISQTGELFF. In nucleotides, the CDR3 is TGTGCCTGGAAACTCGACATATCCCAAACCGGGGAGCTGTTTTTT.

The CDR3 reads CASRRQGYQPQHF. The CDR3 coding sequence is TGTGCCAGCAGGAGACAGGGTTATCAGCCCCAGCATTTT. The chain joins TRBV28 to TRBJ1-5, with 7 bases fitting TRBD1. After removal of 6 bases from V and 5 bases from J, the junction contained 4 bases not matched to a gene. This CDR3 has 13 residues. The germline V gene has CDR1 MDHEN and CDR2 SYDVKM.

The V gene is TRBV28, the J gene TRBJ1-4, with 9 bases that match TRBD1. CDR1 is MDHEN, CDR2 SYDVKM, per germline. The ends lost 3 bases at V and 5 bases at J; junction bases unmatched: 4. This CDR3 contains 15 residues. CDR3 sequence: CASSFDRGLNEKLFF. The CDR3 region has the DNA TGTGCCAGCAGTTTTGACAGGGGGTTGAATGAAAAACTGTTTTTT.

CDR3 region: CASRGDGPYNEQFF. CDR3 bases: TGTGCCAGCAGAGGAGACGGTCCCTACAATGAGCAGTTCTTC. This sequence joins TRBV6-5 and TRBJ2-1, with D unresolved. The length of the CDR3 is 14 residues. Germline V gene sequence: CDR1 MNHEY, CDR2 SVGAGI. V was shortened by 6 bases and J by 2 bases, with 11 bases between the two germline ends.

This clone has just one count. The chain couples TRBV3-1 (or the pseudogene TRBV3-2) to TRBJ2-7; tentatively, D is TRBD1 (6 bases). Per the germline V gene, CDR1 is LGHDT and CDR2 is YNNKEL (reference sequence). The CDR3 has 15 amino acids. The V end was cut by 5 bases, the J end by 5 bases, with 19 bases between. The CDR3 nucleotides are TGTGCCAGCAGCTCCAATCTGGGGGCGGGTCACGAGCAGTACTTC. It is translated as CASSSNLGAGHEQYF.

The chain carries TRBV5-5 and TRBJ1-1; a weak D match, TRBD1 (6 bases). From germline, CDR1 is SGHKS and CDR2 YYEKEE (reference sequence). The CDR3 totals 15 residues. V was clipped by 3 bases and J by 1 base, with 13 bases between them. The CDR3 DNA follows: TGTGCCAGCAGCTCTTGGGGGGCCGCGAACACTGAAGCTTTCTTT. It translates to CASSSWGAANTEAFF.

The chain employs TRBV4-2 and TRBJ1-1; D remains unclear. Trimming left V 1 base short and J 3 bases short, with 3 bases between. The germline gives CDR1 LGHNA, CDR2 YNFKEQ. The CDR3 loop spans 12 amino acids. The CDR3 sequence: CASSQGDTEAFF. In DNA form, the CDR3 reads TGTGCCAGCAGCCAAGGGGACACTGAAGCTTTCTTT.

The chain carries TRBV7-2 and TRBJ2-1, with D tentatively TRBD1 or TRBD2 (6 bases each). The CDR3 is 15 amino acids. The V and J ends lost 6 bases and 9 bases respectively, with 21 bases between them. CDR1 and CDR2 (germline): SGHTA, FQGNSA. The CDR3 nucleotides read TGTGCCAGCAGGATAGGGGGAGGAGGTCGGGGTGAGCAGTTCTTC. Translated, it gives CASRIGGGGRGEQFF.

This clone was found once. This same CDR3 is encoded by further DNA sequences in the sample. The chain employs TRBV20-1 and TRBJ2-1; D not certain. V lost 3 bases and J 7 bases, leaving 4 bases between the germline ends. The CDR3 consists of 10 residues. The germline CDR1 and CDR2 sequences are DFQATT and SNEGSKA (reference sequence). The CDR3 here is CSASRNEQFF. The CDR3 DNA sequence: TGCAGTGCTAGTAGGAATGAGCAGTTCTTC.

V and J are TRBV27 and TRBJ2-7; 7 bases match TRBD1. The germline V gene encodes CDR1 MNHEY and CDR2 SMNVEV (reference sequence). The CDR3 length is 13 residues. V was pared by 5 bases and J by 6 bases, with 7 bases of the junction left unmatched. CDR3 nucleotides: TGTGCCAGCAGTCCCCGGACAGGTTCCGAGCAGTACTTC. As protein: CASSPRTGSEQYF.

This sequence joins TRBV7-9 and TRBJ1-2; maybe TRBD1 (5 bases). The CDR3 is 15 residues long. V gave up 2 bases and J gave up 6 bases, with 16 bases separating them. Germline assignment: CDR1 SEHNR and CDR2 FQNEAQ (reference sequence). The CDR3 protein is CASSLLGPLEHGYTF. As DNA, the CDR3 is TGTGCCAGCAGCTTACTGGGACCCCTGGAGCATGGCTACACCTTC.

The rearrangement joins TRBV19 to TRBJ1-1, with D unclear. Deletions cut 4 bases from V and 7 bases from J, with 16 bases between. CDR3 length: 14 residues. The germline gives CDR1 LNHDA, CDR2 SQIVND (reference sequence). CDR3 nucleotide sequence: TGTGCCAGTAGTACAGGCCCCGGACGGGTTGAAGCTTTCTTT. It codes for CASSTGPGRVEAFF.

The chain recombines TRBV12-3 or TRBV12-4 with TRBJ1-3; TRBD1 is a possible D gene (6 bases). The CDR3 spans 13 residues. The germline V and J ends were trimmed by 3 bases and 6 bases, with 9 bases remaining between them. DNA for the CDR3: TGTGCCAGCAGTTTTAACAGGGTAAACACCATATATTTT. Its protein product is CASSFNRVNTIYF.

The V and J genes are TRBV4-1 and TRBJ2-5, with 8 bases matching TRBD1. The CDR3 has 17 residues. The V gene's germline CDR1 is MGHRA and CDR2 YSYEKL. The junction had 15 bases not matched to a gene; V was cut back by 4 bases and J by 5 bases. CDR3 protein: CASSRPGQGKIGETQYF. In DNA form, the CDR3 reads TGCGCCAGCAGCCGCCCCGGACAGGGAAAAATTGGGGAGACCCAGTACTTC.

This chain links TRBV5-4 with TRBJ1-6, with 10 bases fitting TRBD1. V trimming: 0 bases; J trimming: 3 bases; junction bases outside the gene matches: 0. CDR1 SGHNT and CDR2 YYREEE come from the germline V gene (reference sequence). This CDR3 has 16 amino acids. CDR3 region: CASSLGTGGYNSPLHF. The DNA for the CDR3 is TGTGCCAGCAGCTTGGGGACAGGGGGCTATAATTCACCCCTCCACTTT.

The V call is TRBV5-1, the J call TRBJ1-1; possibly TRBD1 for D (5 bases). Germline V CDR1 and CDR2: SGHRS, YFSETQ. The CDR3 sequence is 16 residues long. Deletions cut 0 bases from V and 7 bases from J, with 19 bases between. The CDR3 region has the DNA TGCGCCAGCAGCTTGGGACCATCGGGGGGGACTGGTGAAGCTTTCTTT. Its protein is CASSLGPSGGTGEAFF.

The V and J genes are TRBV28 and TRBJ1-5, with D unclear. Trimming left V 5 bases short and J 5 bases short, with 10 bases between. This CDR3 spans 13 amino acids. CDR1 and CDR2 (germline): MDHEN, SYDVKM. CDR3 DNA sequence: TGTGCCAGCAGTAGCCTGCTGTATCAGCCCCAGCATTTT. It is translated as CASSSLLYQPQHF.

CDR3 residues: CASSFDRGFDTGELFF. As DNA, the CDR3 is TGTGCCAGCAGCTTTGACAGGGGGTTTGACACCGGGGAGCTGTTTTTT. The chain combines TRBV7-2 with TRBJ2-2, with 9 bases that match TRBD1. The CDR3 has 16 amino acids. The germline V gene encodes CDR1 SGHTA and CDR2 FQGNSA. V lost 3 bases to trimming and J lost 3 bases; unmatched junction nucleotides: 5.

The V call is TRBV9, the J call TRBJ2-3; D unresolved. The CDR3 runs 15 residues. Germline CDR1 SGDLS, CDR2 YYNGEE. V lost 5 bases, J lost 4 bases, and 17 bases lay in between. CDR3 sequence (DNA): TGTGCCAGCAGGCCTTTGGGGTCAGGCGCAGATACGCAGTATTTT. It is translated as CASRPLGSGADTQYF.

The chain uses TRBV28 and TRBJ1-6; possible D gene TRBD1, 5 bases. The CDR3 has 14 amino acids. Trimming pared 4 bases from V and 10 bases from J, leaving 14 bases between. The germline CDR1 and CDR2 sequences are MDHEN and SYDVKM. In DNA, the CDR3 is TGTGCCAGCAGTTCCTCGGGGAGGGGATCACCCCTCCACTTT. Its protein is CASSSSGRGSPLHF.